This entry concerns a single T cell receptor (beta chain). Its antigen is currently unknown. Clones were sequenced by immunoSEQ multiplex PCR, and TCRdb holds only the in-frame ones, with some missing. This sample has 90,000 to 150,000 clones, with 85% to 90% found just once. This sample is part of a study of cytomegalovirus exposure and HLA in healthy donors. In the study overall: It was reported in a later analysis that the approximately 120 validation repertoires used the same platform as the approximately 600 first-cohort repertoires. Whole-study findings and limits: Reported results showed that the classifier diagnosed cytomegalovirus status with high specificity and sensitivity. Cytomegalovirus-associated status was assigned to around 160 TCR beta chains.

Germline lookup yields CDR1 MGHDK and CDR2 SYGVNS. V shed 7 bases and J shed 2 bases, with 14 bases lying between them. This CDR3 is built from 14 residues. Sequencing used PBMCs. This sequence joins TRBV25-1 and TRBJ1-1; maybe TRBD1 (5 bases). This clonotype originated in a woman between 18 and 29 years old in good health and CMV-seropositive. As DNA, the CDR3 is TGTGCCAGCACCAGCCCAGGGCGAAACACTGAAGCTTTCTTT. It codes for CASTSPGRNTEAFF.